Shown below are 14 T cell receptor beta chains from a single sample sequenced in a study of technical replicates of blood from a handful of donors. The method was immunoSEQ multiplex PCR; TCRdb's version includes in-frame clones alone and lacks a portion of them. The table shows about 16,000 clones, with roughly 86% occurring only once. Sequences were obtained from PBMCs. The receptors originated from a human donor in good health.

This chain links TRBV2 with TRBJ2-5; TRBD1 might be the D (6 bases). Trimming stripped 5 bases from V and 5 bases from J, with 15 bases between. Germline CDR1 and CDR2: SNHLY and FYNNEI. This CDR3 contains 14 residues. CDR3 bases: TGTGCCAGCAGTTCCACAGGGAGAAGGGAGACCCAGTACTTC. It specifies CASSSTGRRETQYF.

CDR3 sequence reads: CASSPDGVSNYGYTF. The CDR3 region has the DNA TGTGCCAGTAGTCCGGACGGGGTTTCTAACTATGGCTACACCTTC. The chain recombines TRBV19 with TRBJ1-2; D unresolved. The CDR3 covers 15 residues. The germline V gene encodes CDR1 LNHDA and CDR2 SQIVND (reference sequence). Trimming removed 5 bases at V and 0 bases at J, with 13 bases between.

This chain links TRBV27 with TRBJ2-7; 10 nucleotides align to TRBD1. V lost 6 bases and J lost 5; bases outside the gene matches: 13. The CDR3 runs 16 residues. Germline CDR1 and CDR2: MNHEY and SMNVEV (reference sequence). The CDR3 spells CASSRSPPGQGHEQYF. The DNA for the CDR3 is TGTGCCAGCAGCAGAAGCCCGCCGGGACAGGGGCACGAGCAGTACTTC.

In nucleotides, the CDR3 is TGTGCCAGCAGCCTCAGTATCATGAACACTGAAGCTTTCTTT. This translates into CASSLSIMNTEAFF. The gene calls are TRBV11-3 and TRBJ1-1, with D unresolved. The CDR3 loop spans 14 amino acids. Trimming left V 5 bases short and J 0 bases short, with 10 bases between. The germline gives CDR1 SGHNT, CDR2 YENEEA.

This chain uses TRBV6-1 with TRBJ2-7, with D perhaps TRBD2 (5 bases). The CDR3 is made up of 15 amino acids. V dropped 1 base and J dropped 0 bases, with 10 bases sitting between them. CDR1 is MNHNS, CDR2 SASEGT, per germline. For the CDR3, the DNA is TGTGCCAGCAGTGAAGAAGAGGGTGGCTCCTACGAGCAGTACTTC. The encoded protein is CASSEEEGGSYEQYF.

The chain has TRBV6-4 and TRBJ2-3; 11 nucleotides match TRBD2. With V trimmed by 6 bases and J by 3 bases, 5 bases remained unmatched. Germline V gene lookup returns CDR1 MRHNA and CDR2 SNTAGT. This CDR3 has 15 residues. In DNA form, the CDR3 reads TGTGCCAGCAGCTTACTAGCGGGGGAAACAGATACGCAGTATTTT. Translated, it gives CASSLLAGETDTQYF.

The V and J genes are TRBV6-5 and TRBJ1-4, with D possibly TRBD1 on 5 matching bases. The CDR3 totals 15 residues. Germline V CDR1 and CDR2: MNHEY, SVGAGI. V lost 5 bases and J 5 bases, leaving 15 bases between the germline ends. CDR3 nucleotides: TGTGCCAGCAGTCCCTGGGGCGCGGGGAATGAAAAACTGTTTTTT. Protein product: CASSPWGAGNEKLFF.

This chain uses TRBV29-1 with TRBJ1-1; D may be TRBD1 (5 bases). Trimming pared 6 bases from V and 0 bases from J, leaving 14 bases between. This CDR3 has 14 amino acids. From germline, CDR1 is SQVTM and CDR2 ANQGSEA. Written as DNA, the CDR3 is TGCAGCGTAGCCACGGGACTTATGAACACTGAAGCTTTCTTT. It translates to CSVATGLMNTEAFF.

CDR3 residues: CASSLAGQLGGNEQYF. The CDR3 DNA follows: TGCGCCAGCAGCTTGGCGGGACAGCTAGGGGGTAACGAGCAGTACTTC. The chain links TRBV5-1 to TRBJ2-7, with 7 positions matching TRBD1. This CDR3 is 16 amino acids long. The junction had 11 bases not matched to a gene; V was cut back by 0 bases and J by 5 bases. Germline assignment: CDR1 SGHRS and CDR2 YFSETQ.

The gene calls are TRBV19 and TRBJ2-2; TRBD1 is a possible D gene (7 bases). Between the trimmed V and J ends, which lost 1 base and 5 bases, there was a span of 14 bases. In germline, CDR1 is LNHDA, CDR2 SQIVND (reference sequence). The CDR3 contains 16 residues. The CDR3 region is CASSIAGGQSTGELFF. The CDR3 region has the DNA TGTGCCAGTAGTATAGCCGGGGGACAGTCAACCGGGGAGCTGTTTTTT.

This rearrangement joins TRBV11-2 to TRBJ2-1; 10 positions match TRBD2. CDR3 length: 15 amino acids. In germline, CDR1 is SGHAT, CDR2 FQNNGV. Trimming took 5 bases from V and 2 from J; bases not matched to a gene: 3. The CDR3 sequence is CASSGLAGAYNEQFF. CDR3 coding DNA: TGTGCCAGCAGCGGGCTAGCGGGAGCCTACAATGAGCAGTTCTTC.

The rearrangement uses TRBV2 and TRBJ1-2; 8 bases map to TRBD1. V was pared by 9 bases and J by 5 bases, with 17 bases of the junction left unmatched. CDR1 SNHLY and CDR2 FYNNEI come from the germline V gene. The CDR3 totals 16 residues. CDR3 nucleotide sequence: TGTGCCAGTAATGTGCAGGGGGCCCCCCTTGTTTATGGCTACACCTTC. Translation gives CASNVQGAPLVYGYTF. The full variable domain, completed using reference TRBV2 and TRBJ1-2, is EPEVTQTPSHQVTQMGQEVILRCVPISNHLYFYWYRQILGQKVEFLVSFYNNEISEKSEIFDDQFSVERPDGSNFTLKIRSTKLEDSAMYFCASNVQGAPLVYGYTFGSGTRLTVV.

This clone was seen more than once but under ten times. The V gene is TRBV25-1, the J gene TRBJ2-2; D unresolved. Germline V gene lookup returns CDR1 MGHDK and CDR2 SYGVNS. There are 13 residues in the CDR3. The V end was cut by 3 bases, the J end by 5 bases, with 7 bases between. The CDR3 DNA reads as TGTGCCAGCAGTGAGTACAGTACCGGGGAGCTGTTTTTT. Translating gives CASSEYSTGELFF.

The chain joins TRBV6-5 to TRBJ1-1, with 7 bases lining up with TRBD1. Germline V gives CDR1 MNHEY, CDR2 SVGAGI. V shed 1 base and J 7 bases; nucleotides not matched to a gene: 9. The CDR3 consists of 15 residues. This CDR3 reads CASSYFRQGVYEAFF. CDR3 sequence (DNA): TGTGCCAGCAGTTACTTCCGCCAGGGGGTATATGAAGCTTTCTTT.